This T cell receptor beta chain stems from a study of T cells in Graves' hyperthyroidism and ophthalmopathy. Trimming removed 9 bases at V and 1 base at J, with 11 bases between. Germline V gives CDR1 ENHRY, CDR2 SYGVKD. The CDR3 runs 13 residues. From RNA transcripts, TCR beta CDR3 regions were amplified. The HTBI primer set served for first-round RT-PCR of the TCR CDR3. TCRdb itself ran the multiplex PCR reads through MiXCR, one entry per CDR3 protein. The repertoire holds about 400,000 distinct CDR3 sequences, with more than 15% as singletons. The sequence derives from a woman between 18 and 30 years old with Graves' hyperthyroidism. The chain recombines TRBV10-3 with TRBJ2-3; maybe TRBD1 (5 bases). The sample consisted of blood. CDR3 DNA: TGTGCCATTAAAGGGGATGGCACAGATACGCAGTATTTT. This translates into CAIKGDGTDTQYF.